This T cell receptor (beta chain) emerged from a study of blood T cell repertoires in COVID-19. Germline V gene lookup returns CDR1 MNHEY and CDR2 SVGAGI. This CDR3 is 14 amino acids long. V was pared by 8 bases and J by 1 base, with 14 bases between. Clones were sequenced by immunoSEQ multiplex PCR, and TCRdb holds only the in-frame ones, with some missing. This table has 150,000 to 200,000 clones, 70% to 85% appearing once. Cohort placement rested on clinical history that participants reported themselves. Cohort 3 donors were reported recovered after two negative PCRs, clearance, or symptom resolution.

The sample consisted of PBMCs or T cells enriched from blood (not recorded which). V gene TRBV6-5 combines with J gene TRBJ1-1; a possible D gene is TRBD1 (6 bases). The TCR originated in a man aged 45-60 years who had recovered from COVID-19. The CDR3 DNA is TGTGCCAGCGCCAAAACGGGACAGAACACTGAAGCTTTCTTT. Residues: CASAKTGQNTEAFF.